This record covers a single TCR beta chain. The antigen is unknown. The CDR3 sequence is 17 residues long. V lost 5 bases and J 1 base, leaving 17 bases between the germline ends. CDR1 and CDR2 from the germline V gene are SGHTA and FQGNSA. The data are from a study of TIL therapy for anti-PD-1-resistant metastatic lung cancer. Study results and caveats: Treatment-naive, never-smoker and oncogene-addicted patients were overrepresented in this highly selected cohort.

The time point was: pre-treatment sample, taken before nivolumab and TIL therapy. This was the immunoSEQ v3 assay. Profiling relied on immunoSEQ multiplex PCR, and the TCRdb table lists in-frame clones only, not all of them. The table shows about 15,000 clones, with around 88% occurring only once. The receptor's source is a person between 25 and 80 years old with non-small cell lung cancer. The genes are TRBV7-2 and TRBJ2-2, with D tentatively TRBD2 (7 bases). The sequences come from blood, collected at baseline. CDR3 protein: CASSPLGGAKNTGELFF. Here the CDR3 DNA reads TGTGCCAGCAGCCCCCTGGGGGGGGCTAAGAACACCGGGGAGCTGTTTTTT.